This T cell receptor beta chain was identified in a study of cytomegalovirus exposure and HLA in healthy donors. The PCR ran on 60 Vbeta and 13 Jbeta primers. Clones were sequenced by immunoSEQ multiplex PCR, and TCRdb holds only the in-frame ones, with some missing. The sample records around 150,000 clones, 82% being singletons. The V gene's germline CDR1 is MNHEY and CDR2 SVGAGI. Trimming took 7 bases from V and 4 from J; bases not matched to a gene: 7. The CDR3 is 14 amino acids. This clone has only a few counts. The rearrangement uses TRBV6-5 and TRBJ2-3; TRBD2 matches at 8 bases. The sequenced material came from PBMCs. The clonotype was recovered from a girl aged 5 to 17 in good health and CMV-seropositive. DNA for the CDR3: TGTGCCAGCATCCCAGCGGGGGTTTCAGATACGCAGTATTTT. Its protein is CASIPAGVSDTQYF.